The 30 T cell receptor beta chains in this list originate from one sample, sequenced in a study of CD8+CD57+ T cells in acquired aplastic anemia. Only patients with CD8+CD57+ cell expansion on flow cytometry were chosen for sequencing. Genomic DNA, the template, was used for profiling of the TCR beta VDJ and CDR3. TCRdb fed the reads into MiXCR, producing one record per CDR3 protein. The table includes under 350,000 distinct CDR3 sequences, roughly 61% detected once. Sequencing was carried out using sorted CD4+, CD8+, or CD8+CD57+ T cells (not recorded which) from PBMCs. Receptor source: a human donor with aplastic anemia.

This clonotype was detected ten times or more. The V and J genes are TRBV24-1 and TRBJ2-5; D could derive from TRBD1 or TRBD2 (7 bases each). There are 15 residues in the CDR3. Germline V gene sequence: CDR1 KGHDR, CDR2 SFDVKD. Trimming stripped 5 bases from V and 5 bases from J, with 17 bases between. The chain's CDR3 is CATSVNRGGGETQYF. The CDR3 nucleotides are TGTGCCACCAGTGTGAACAGGGGCGGGGGTGAGACCCAGTACTTC.

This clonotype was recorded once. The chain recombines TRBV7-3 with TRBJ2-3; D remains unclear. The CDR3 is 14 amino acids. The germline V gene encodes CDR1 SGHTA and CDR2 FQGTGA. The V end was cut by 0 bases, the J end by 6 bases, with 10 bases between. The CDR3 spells CASSLTGFGDTQYF. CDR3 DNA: TGTGCCAGCAGCTTAACAGGTTTTGGGGATACGCAGTATTTT.

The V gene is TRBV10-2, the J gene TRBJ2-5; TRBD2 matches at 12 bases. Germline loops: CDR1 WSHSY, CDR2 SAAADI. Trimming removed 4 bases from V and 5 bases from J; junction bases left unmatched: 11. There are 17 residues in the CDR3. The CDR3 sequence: CASSALRLAGARETQYF. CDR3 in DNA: TGCGCCAGCAGTGCGCTACGACTAGCGGGAGCGAGGGAGACCCAGTACTTC.

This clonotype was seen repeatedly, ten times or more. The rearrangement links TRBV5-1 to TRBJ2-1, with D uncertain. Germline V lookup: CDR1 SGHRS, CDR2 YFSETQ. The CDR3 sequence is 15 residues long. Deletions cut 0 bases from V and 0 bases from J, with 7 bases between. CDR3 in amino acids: CASSLVDGSYNEQFF. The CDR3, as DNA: TGCGCCAGCAGCTTGGTGGACGGCTCCTACAATGAGCAGTTCTTC.

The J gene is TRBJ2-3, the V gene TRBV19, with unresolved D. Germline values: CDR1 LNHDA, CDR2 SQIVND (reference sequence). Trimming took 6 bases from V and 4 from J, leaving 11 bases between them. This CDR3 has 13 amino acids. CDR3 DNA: TGTGCCAGTAGGTCGGTGGCCGCAGATACGCAGTATTTT. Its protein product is CASRSVAADTQYF.

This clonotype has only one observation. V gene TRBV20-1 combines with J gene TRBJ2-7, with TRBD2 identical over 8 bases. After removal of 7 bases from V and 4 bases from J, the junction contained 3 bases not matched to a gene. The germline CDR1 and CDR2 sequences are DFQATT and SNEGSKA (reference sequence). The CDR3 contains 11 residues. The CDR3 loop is CSVTSGYEQYF. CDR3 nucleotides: TGCAGTGTTACTAGCGGTTACGAGCAGTACTTC.

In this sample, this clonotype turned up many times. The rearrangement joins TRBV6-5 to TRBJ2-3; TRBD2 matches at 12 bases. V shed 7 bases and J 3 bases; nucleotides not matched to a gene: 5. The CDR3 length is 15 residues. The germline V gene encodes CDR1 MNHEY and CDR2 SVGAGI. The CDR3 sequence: CASTGTSGGTDTQYF. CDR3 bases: TGTGCCAGCACTGGAACTAGCGGGGGGACAGATACGCAGTATTTT.

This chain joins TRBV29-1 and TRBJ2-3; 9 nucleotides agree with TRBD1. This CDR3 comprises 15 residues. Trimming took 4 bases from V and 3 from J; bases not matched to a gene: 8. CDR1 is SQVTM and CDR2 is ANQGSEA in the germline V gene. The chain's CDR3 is CSVATGTGRTDTQYF. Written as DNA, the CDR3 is TGCAGCGTTGCCACCGGGACAGGGAGAACAGATACGCAGTATTTT.

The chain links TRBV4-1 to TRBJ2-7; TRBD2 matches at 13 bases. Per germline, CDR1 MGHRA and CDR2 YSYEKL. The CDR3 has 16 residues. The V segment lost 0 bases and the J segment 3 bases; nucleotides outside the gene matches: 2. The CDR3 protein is CASSQEGLAGSYEQYF. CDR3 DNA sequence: TGCGCCAGCAGCCAAGAGGGACTAGCGGGGAGCTACGAGCAGTACTTC.

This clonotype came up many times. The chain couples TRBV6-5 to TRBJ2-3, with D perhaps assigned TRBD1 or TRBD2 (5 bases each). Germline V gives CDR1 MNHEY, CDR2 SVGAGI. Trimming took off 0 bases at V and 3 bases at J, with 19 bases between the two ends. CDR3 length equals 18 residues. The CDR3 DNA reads TGTGCCAGCAGTTACTCGGGGGTAGGGCCGGGTAGGACAGATACGCAGTATTTT. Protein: CASSYSGVGPGRTDTQYF.

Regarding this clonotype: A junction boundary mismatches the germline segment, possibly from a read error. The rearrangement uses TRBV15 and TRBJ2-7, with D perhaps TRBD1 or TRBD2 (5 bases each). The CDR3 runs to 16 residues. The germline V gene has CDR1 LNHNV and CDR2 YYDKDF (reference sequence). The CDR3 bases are TGTGCCACTAGCAGAGGGACCGGGACGGGCTCCTACGAGCAGTACTTC. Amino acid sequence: CATSRGTGTGSYEQYF.

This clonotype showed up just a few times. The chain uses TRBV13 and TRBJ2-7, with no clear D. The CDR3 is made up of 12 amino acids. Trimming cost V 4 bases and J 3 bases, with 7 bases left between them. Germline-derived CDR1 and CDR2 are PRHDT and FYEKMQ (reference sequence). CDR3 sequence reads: CASSSHSYEQYF. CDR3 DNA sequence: TGTGCCAGCAGCTCCCACAGCTACGAGCAGTACTTC.

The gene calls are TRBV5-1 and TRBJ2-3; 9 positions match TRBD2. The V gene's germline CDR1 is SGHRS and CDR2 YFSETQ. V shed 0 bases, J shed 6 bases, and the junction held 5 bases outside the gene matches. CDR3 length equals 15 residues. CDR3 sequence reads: CASSLGLAGRDTQYF. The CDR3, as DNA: TGCGCCAGCAGCTTGGGGCTAGCGGGGAGGGATACGCAGTATTTT.

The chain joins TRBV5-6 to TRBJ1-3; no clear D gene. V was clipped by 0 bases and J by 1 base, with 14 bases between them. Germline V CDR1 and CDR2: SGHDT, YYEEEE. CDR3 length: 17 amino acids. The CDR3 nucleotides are TGTGCCAGCAGCTTGGTCGCGGCGAGAACTTCTGGAAACACCATATATTTT. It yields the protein CASSLVAARTSGNTIYF. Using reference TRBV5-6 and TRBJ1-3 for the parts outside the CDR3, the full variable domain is DAGVTQSPTHLIKTRGQQVTLRCSPKSGHDTVSWYQQALGQGPQFIFQYYEEEERQRGNFPDRFSGHQFPNYSSELNVNALLLGDSALYLCASSLVAARTSGNTIYFGEGSWLTVV.

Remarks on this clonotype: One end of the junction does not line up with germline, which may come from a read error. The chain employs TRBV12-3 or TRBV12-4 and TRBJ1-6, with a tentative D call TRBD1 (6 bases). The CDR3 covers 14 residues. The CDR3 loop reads CAGSMGRGNSPLHF. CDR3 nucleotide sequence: TGTGCCGGCAGTATGGGCAGGGGAAATTCACCCCTCCACTTT.

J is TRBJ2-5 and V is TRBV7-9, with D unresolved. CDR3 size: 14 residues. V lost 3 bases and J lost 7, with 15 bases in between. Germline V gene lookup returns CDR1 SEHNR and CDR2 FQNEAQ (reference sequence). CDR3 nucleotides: TGTGCCAGCAGCTTTGCCCAGGACGCATGGACCCAGTACTTC. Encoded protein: CASSFAQDAWTQYF. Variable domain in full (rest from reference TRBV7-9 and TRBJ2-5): DTGVSQNPRHKITKRGQNVTFRCDPISEHNRLYWYRQTLGQGPEFLTYFQNEAQLEKSRLLSDRFSAERPKGSFSTLEIQRTEQGDSAMYLCASSFAQDAWTQYFGPGTRLLVL.

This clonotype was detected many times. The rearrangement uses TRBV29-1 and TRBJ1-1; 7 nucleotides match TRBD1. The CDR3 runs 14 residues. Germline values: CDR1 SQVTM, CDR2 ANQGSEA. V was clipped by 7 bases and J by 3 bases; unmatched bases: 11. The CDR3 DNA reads TGCAGCGCCACGACAGGGTTCTCGGACACTGAAGCTTTCTTT. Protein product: CSATTGFSDTEAFF. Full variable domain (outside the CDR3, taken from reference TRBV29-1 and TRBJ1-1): SAVISQKPSRDICQRGTSLTIQCQVDSQVTMMFWYRQQPGQSLTLIATANQGSEATYESGFVIDKFPISRPNLTFSTLTVSNMSPEDSSIYLCSATTGFSDTEAFFGQGTRLTVV.

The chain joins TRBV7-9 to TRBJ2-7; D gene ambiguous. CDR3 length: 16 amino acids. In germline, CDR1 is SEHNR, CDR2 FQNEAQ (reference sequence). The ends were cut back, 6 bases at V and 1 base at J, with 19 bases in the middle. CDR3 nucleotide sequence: TGTGCCAGCAGTCCTCAGGTGGCAGTAGATTCCTACGAGCAGTACTTC. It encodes CASSPQVAVDSYEQYF.

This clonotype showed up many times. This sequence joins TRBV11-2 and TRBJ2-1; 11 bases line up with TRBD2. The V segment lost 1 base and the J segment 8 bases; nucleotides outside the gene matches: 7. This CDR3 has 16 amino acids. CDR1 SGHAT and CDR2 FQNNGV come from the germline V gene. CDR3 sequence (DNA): TGTGCCAGCAGCTTAGGACTAGCGGGAAATGGGTATGAGCAGTTCTTC. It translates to CASSLGLAGNGYEQFF.

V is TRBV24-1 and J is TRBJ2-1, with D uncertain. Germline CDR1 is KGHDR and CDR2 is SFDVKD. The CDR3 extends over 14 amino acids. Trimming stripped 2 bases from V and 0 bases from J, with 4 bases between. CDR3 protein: CATSDWSSYNEQFF. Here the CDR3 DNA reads TGTGCCACCAGTGATTGGAGCTCCTACAATGAGCAGTTCTTC.

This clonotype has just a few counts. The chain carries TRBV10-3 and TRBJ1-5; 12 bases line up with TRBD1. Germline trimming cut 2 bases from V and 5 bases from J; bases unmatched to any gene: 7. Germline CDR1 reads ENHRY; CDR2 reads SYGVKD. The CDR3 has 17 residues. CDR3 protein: CAISENTGTGGDQPQHF. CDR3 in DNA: TGTGCCATCAGTGAGAATACCGGGACAGGGGGCGATCAGCCCCAGCATTTT.

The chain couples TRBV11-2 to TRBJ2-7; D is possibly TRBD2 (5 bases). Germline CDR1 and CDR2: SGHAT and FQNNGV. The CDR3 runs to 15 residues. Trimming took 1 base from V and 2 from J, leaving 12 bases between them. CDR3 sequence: CASSLVGSRTYEQYF. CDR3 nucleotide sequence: TGTGCCAGCAGCTTAGTAGGGAGTAGAACCTACGAGCAGTACTTC.

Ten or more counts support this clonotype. CDR3 in DNA: TGTGCCAGCAGTGGACGACAGGGCTGGGCAGATACGCAGTATTTT. Protein product: CASSGRQGWADTQYF. J is TRBJ2-3 and V is TRBV6-1; 7 positions agree with TRBD1. This CDR3 has 15 amino acids. Germline loops: CDR1 MNHNS, CDR2 SASEGT. J lost 4 bases, V lost 4 bases, and 8 bases had no gene match.

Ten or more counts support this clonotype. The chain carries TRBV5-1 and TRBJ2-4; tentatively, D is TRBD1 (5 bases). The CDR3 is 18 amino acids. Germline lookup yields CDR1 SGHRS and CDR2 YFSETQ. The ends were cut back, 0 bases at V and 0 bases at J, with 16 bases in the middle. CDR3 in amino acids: CASSLGQGAGIAKNIQYF. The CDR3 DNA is TGCGCCAGCAGCTTGGGTCAGGGCGCAGGGATAGCCAAAAACATTCAGTACTTC.

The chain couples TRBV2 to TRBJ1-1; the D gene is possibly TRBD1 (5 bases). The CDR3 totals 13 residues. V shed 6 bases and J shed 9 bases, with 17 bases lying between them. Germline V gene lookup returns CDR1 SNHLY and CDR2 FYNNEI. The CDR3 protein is CASRLRDVDKAFF. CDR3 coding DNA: TGTGCCAGCAGGCTCCGGGACGTTGACAAAGCTTTCTTT.

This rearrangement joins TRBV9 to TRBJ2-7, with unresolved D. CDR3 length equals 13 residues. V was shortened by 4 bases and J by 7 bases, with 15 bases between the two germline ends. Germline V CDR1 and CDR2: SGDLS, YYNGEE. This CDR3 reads CASSPRGTGEQYF. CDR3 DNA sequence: TGTGCCAGCAGCCCTCGTGGCACCGGGGAGCAGTACTTC.

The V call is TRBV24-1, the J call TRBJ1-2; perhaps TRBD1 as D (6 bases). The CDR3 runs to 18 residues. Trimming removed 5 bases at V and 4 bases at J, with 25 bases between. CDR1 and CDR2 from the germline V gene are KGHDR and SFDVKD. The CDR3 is CATSGPIRQEQEIYGYTF. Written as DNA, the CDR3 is TGTGCCACCAGTGGCCCAATACGACAGGAACAAGAGATCTATGGCTACACCTTC.

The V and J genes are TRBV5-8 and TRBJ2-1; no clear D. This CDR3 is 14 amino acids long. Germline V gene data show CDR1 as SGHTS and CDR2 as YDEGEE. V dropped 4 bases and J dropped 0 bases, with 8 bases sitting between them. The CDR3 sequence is CASSVLGSYNEQFF. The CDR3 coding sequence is TGTGCCAGCAGCGTCCTGGGCTCCTACAATGAGCAGTTCTTC. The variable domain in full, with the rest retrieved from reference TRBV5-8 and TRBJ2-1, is EAGVTQSPTHLIKTRGQQATLRCSPISGHTSVYWYQQALGLGLQFLLWYDEGEERNRGNFPPRFSGRQFPNYSSELNVNALELEDSALYLCASSVLGSYNEQFFGPGTRLTVL.

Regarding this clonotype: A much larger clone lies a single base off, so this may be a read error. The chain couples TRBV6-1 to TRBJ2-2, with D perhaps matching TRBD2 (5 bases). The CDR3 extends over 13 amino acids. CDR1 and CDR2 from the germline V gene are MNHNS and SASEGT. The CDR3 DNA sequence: TGTGCCAGCAGCCTAAGCGTCACCGGGGATCTGTTTTTT. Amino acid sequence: CASSLSVTGDLFF.

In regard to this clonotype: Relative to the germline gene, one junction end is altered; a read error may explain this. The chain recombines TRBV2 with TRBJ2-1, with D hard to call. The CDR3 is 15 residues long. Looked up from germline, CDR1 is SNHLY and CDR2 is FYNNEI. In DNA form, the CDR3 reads TGTGCAAGCACCCTCGACATCGGACGGCACAATGAGCAGTTCTTC. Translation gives CASTLDIGRHNEQFF.